Listed here is a single TCR beta chain. Researchers took RNA transcripts and amplified the TCR beta CDR3 regions from them. In the first-round RT-PCR of the TCR CDR3, the HTBI primer set was used. Via MiXCR, TCRdb re-called the multiplex PCR reads, giving one row per CDR3 protein. The sample carries about 520,000 distinct CDR3 sequences, roughly 25% recorded once. This record belongs to a study of T cells in Graves' hyperthyroidism and ophthalmopathy. V gave up 6 bases and J gave up 5 bases, with 17 bases separating them. This CDR3 region has 15 residues. Looked up from germline, CDR1 is MNHEY and CDR2 is SVGEGT. Ophthalmopathy patients had moderate-to-severe active disease, CAS ≥3, NOSPECS ≥4, and disease duration under 3 months.

Sample: blood. The J gene is TRBJ1-5, the V gene TRBV6-2 or TRBV6-3, with D possibly TRBD1 on 6 matching bases. The receptor was isolated from a woman aged 30 to 39 with Graves' ophthalmopathy. DNA of the CDR3: TGTGCCAGCAGGCAAGAGGGGGGAGTTCATCAGCCCCAGCATTTT. It translates to CASRQEGGVHQPQHF.